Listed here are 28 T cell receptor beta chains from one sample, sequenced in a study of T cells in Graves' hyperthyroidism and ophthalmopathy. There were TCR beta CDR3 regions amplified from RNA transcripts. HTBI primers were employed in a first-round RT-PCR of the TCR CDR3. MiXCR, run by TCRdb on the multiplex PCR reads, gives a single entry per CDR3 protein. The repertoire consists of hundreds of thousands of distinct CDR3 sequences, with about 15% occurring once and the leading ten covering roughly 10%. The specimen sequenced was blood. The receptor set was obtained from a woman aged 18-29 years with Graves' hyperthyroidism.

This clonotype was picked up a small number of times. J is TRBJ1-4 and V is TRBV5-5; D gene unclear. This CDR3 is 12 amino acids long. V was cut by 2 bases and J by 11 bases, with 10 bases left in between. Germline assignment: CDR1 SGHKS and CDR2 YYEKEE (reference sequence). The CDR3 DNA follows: TGTGCCAGCAGCTTCTTTGACCCGAAACTGTTTTTT. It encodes CASSFFDPKLFF.

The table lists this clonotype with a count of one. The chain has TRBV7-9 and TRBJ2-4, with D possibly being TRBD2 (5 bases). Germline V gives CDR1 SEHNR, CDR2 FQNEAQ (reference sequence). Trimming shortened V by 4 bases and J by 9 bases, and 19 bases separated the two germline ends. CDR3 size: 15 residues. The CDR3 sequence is CASSYSERQVIIQYF. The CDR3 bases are TGTGCCAGCAGCTATTCAGAGCGGCAGGTTATCATTCAGTACTTC.

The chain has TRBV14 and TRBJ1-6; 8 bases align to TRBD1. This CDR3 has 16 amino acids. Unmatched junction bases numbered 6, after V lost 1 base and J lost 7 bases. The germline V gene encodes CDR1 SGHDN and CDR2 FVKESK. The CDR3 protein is CASSQAGQAGNSPLHF. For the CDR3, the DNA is TGTGCCAGCAGCCAAGCGGGACAGGCGGGAAATTCACCCCTCCACTTT.

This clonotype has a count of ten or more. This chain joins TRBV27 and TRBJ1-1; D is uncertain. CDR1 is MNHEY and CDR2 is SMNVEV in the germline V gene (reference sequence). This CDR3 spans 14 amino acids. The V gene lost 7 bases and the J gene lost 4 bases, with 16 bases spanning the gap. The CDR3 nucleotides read TGTGCCAGCATTCCCCTCCTTGGCGGCACTGAAGCTTTCTTT. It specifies CASIPLLGGTEAFF.

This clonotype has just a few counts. CDR3 region: CASSFRDRGEAYEQYF. Here the CDR3 DNA reads TGTGCCAGCAGTTTTAGGGACAGGGGTGAGGCCTACGAGCAGTACTTC. The chain carries TRBV27 and TRBJ2-7, with 10 bases fitting TRBD1. The V and J ends lost 3 bases and 2 bases, in that order; junction bases with no gene match: 7. The V gene's germline CDR1 is MNHEY and CDR2 SMNVEV (reference sequence). The CDR3 sequence is 16 residues long.

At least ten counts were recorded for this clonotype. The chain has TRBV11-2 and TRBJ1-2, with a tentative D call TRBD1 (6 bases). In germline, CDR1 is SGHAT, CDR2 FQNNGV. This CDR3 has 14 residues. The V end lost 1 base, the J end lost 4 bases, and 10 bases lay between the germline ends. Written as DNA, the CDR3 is TGTGCCAGCAGCTTAGCTACAGGGATCTATGGCTACACCTTC. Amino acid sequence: CASSLATGIYGYTF.

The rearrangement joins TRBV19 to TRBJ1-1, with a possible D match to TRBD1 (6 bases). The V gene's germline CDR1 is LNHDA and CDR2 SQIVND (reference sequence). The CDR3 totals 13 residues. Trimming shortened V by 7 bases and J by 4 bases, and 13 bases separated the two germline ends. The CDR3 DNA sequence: TGTGCCAGTAAGGCCAGGGGAGGCACTGAAGCTTTCTTT. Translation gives CASKARGGTEAFF.

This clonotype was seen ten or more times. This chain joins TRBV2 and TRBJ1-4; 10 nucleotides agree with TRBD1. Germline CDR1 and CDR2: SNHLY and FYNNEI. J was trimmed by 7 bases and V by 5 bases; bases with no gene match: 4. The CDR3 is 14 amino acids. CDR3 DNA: TGTGCCAGCAGTTCGGACAGGGGGAGTGAAAAACTGTTTTTT. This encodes CASSSDRGSEKLFF.

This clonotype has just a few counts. Here the CDR3 reads CASSIGSYFYNEQFF. In DNA, the CDR3 is TGTGCCAGTAGTATCGGCAGTTACTTCTACAATGAGCAGTTCTTC. This chain connects TRBV19 to TRBJ2-1; D remains ambiguous. The V end lost 3 bases, the J end lost 3 bases, and 12 bases lay between the germline ends. Germline V gives CDR1 LNHDA, CDR2 SQIVND (reference sequence). This CDR3 contains 15 residues.

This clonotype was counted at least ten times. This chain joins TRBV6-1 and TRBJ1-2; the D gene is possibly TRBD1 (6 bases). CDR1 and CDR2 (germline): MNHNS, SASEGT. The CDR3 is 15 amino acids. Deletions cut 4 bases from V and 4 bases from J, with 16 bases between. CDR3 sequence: CASSVLLTGTYGYTF. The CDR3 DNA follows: TGTGCCAGCAGTGTTCTCCTAACAGGGACCTATGGCTACACCTTC.

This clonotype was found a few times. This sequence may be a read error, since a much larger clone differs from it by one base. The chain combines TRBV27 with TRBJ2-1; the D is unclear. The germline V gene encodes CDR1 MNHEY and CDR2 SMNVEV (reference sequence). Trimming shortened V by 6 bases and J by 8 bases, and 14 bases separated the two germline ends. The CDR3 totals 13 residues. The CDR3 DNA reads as TGTGCCAGCAGAGAACTCGATGGGGATGAGCAGTTCTTC. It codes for CASRELDGDEQFF.

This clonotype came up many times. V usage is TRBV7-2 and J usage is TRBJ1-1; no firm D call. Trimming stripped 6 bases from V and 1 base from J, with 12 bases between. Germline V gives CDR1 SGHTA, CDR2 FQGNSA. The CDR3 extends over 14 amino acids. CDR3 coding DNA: TGTGCCAGCAGTGCGGACTGGCCGAACACTGAAGCTTTCTTT. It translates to CASSADWPNTEAFF.

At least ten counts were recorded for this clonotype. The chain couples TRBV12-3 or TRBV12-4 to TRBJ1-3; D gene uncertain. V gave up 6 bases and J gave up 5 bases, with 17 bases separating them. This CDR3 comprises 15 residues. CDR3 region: CASRAFGRRRNTIYF. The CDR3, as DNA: TGTGCCAGCAGGGCATTTGGGCGGAGGAGAAACACCATATATTTT.

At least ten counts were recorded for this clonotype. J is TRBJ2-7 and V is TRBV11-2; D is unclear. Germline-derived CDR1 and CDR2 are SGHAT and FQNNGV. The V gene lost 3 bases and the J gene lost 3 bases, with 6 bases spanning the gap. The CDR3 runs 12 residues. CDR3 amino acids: CASSFSDYEQYF. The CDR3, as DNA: TGTGCCAGCAGCTTCAGTGACTACGAGCAGTACTTC.

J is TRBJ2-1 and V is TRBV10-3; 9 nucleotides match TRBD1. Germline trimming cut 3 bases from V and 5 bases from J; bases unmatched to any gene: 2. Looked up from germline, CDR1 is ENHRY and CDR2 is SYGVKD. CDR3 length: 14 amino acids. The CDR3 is CAISDGTGNNEQFF. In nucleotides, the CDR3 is TGTGCCATCAGTGACGGGACAGGGAACAATGAGCAGTTCTTC.

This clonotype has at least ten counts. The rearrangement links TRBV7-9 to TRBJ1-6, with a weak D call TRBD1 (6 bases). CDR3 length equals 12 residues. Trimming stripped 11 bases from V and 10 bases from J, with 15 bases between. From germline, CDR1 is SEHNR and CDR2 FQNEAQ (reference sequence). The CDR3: CAAQGTDSPLHF. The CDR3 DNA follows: TGTGCCGCACAGGGTACGGACTCACCCCTCCACTTT.

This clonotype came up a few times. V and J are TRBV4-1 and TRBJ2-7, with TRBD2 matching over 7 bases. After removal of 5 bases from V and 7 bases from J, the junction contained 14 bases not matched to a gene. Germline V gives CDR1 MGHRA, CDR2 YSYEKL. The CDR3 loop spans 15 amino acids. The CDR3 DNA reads TGCGCCAGCAGCATCCTGACTAGCAAGAGTAAGGAGCAGTACTTC. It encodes CASSILTSKSKEQYF.

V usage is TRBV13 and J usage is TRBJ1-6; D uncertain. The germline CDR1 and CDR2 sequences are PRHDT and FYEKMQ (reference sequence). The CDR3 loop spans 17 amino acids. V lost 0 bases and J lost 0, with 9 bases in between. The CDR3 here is CASSLGPESSYNSPLHF. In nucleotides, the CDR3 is TGTGCCAGCAGCTTAGGTCCAGAAAGCTCCTATAATTCACCCCTCCACTTT.

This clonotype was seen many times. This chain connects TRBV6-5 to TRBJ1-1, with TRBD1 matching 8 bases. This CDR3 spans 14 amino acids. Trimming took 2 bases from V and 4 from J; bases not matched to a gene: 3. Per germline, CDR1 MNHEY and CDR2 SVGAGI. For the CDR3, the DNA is TGTGCCAGCAGTTACACAGGGGGGATCACTGAAGCTTTCTTT. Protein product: CASSYTGGITEAFF.

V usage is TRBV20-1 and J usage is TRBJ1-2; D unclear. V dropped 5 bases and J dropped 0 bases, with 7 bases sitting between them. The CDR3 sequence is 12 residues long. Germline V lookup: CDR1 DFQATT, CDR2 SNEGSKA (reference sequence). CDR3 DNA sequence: TGCAGTGCTCCAAGCGCTAACTATGGCTACACCTTC. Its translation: CSAPSANYGYTF.

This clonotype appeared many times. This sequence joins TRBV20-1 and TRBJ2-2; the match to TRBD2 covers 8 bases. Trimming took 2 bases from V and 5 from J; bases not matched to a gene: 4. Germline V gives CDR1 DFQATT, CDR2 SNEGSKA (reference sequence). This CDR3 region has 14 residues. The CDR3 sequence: CSARLAGGTGELFF. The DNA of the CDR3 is TGCAGTGCTAGACTAGCGGGCGGGACCGGGGAGCTGTTTTTT.

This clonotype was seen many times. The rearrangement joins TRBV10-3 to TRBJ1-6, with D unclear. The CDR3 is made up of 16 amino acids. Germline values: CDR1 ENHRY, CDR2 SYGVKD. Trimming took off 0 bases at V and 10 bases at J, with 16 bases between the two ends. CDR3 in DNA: TGTGCCATCAGTGAGTCAGGCCTGAAAGTAAGATCACCCCTCCACTTT. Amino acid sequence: CAISESGLKVRSPLHF.

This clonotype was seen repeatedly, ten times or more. The CDR3 nucleotides are TGTGCCAGCAGTCTCTTGACTAGCGGGGAATCCTACGAGCAGTACTTC. Translating it yields CASSLLTSGESYEQYF. The rearrangement links TRBV2 to TRBJ2-7; 11 bases match TRBD2. The CDR3 runs to 16 residues. Germline-derived CDR1 and CDR2 are SNHLY and FYNNEI. After removal of 5 bases from V and 1 base from J, the junction contained 7 bases not matched to a gene. The variable domain in full, completed from reference TRBV2 and TRBJ2-7, reads EPEVTQTPSHQVTQMGQEVILRCVPISNHLYFYWYRQILGQKVEFLVSFYNNEISEKSEIFDDQFSVERPDGSNFTLKIRSTKLEDSAMYFCASSLLTSGESYEQYFGPGTRLTVT.

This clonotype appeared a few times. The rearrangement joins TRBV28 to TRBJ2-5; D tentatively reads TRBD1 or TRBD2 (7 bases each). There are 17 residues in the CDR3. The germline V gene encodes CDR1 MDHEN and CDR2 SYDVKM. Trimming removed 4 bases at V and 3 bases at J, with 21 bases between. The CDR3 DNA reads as TGTGCCAGCAGTTCCCTGGGGGAGGGGGCCGCTAAAGAGACCCAGTACTTC. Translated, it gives CASSSLGEGAAKETQYF.

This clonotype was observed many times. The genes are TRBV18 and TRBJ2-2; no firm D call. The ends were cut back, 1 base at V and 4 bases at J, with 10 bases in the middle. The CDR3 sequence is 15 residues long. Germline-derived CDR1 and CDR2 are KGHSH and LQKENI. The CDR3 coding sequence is TGTGCCAGCTCACCACGTATAGGCAGCACCGGGGAGCTGTTTTTT. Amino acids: CASSPRIGSTGELFF. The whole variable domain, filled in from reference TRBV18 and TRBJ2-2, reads NAGVMQNPRHLVRRRGQEARLRCSPMKGHSHVYWYRQLPEEGLKFMVYLQKENIIDESGMPKERFSAEFPKEGPSILRIQQVVRGDSAAYFCASSPRIGSTGELFFGEGSRLTVL.

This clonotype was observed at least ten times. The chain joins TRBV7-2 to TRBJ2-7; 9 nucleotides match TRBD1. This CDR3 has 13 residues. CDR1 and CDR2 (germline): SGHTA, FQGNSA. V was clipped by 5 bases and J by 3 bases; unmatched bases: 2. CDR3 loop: CASSTGQGYEQYF. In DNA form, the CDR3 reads TGTGCCAGCAGCACGGGACAGGGCTACGAGCAGTACTTC.

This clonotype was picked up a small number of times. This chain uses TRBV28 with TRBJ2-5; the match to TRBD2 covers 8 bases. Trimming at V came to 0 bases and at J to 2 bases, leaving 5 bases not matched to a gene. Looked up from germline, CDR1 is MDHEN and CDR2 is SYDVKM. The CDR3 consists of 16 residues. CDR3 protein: CASSLWGSGAQETQYF. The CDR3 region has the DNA TGTGCCAGCAGTTTATGGGGTAGCGGGGCTCAAGAGACCCAGTACTTC.

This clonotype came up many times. The CDR3 here is CSARGHRSGNTIYF. The CDR3 region has the DNA TGCAGTGCTAGAGGACACCGCTCTGGAAACACCATATATTTT. The J gene is TRBJ1-3, the V gene TRBV20-1; D remains unclear. V gave up 1 base and J gave up 0 bases, with 7 bases separating them. Germline CDR1 reads DFQATT; CDR2 reads SNEGSKA (reference sequence). This CDR3 has 14 residues.